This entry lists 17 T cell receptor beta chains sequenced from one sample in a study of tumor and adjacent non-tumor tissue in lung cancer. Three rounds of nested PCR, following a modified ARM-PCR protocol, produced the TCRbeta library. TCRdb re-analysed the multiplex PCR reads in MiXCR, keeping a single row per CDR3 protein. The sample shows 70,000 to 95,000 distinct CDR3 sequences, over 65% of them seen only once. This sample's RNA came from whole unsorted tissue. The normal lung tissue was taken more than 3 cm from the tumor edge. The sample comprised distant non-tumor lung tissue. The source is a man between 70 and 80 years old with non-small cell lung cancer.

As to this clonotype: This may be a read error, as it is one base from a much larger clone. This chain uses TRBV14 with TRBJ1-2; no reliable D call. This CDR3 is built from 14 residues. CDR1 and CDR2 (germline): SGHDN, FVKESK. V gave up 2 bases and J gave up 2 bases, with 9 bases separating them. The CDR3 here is CASSQWISNYGYTF. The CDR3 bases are TGTGCCAGCAGCCAATGGATATCCAACTATGGCTACACCTTC. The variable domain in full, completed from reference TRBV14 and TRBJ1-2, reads EAGVTQFPSHSVIEKGQTVTLRCDPISGHDNLYWYRRVMGKEIKFLLHFVKESKQDESGMPNNRFLAERTGGTYSTLKVQPAELEDSGVYFCASSQWISNYGYTFGSGTRLTVV.

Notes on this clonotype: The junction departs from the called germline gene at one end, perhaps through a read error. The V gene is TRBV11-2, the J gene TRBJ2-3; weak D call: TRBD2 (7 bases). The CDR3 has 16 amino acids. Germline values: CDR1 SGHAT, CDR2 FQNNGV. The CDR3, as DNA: TGTGCCAGTAGCTTCGGGGGGCTAGCACTAACAGATGCGCAGTATTTT. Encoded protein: CASSFGGLALTDAQYF.

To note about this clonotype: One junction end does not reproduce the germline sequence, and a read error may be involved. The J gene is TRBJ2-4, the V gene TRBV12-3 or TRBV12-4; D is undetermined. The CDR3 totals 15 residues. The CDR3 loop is CTSSSTDISSNIQYF. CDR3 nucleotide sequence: TGTACCAGCAGTTCAACCGACATCTCATCAAACATTCAGTACTTC.

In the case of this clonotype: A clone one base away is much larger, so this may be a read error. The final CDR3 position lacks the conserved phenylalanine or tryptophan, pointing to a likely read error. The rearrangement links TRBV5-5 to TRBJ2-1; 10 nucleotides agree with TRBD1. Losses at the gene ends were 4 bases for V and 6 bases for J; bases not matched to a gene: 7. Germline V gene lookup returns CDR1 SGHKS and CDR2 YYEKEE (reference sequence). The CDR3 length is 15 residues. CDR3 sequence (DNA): TGTGCCAGCAGCCACGACAGGGGGCGAGGCAATGAGCAGTTCTGC. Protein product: CASSHDRGRGNEQFC.

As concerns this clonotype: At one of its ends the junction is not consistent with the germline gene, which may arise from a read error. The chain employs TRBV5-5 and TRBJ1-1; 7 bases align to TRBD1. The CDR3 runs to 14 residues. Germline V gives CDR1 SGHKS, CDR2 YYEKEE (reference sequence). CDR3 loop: CACSRTGVNNEAFF. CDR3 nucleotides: TGTGCCTGCAGCAGGACAGGCGTGAACAATGAAGCTTTCTTT.

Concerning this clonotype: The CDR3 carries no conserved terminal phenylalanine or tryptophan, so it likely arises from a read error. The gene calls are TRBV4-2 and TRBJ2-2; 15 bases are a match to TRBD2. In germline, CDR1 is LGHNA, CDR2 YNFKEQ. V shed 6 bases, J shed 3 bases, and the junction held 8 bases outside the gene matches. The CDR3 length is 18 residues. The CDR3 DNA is TGTGCCAGCAGTCAATGGACTAGCGGGAGGGCGGACACCGGGGAGCTGTTTTAT. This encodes CASSQWTSGRADTGELFY.

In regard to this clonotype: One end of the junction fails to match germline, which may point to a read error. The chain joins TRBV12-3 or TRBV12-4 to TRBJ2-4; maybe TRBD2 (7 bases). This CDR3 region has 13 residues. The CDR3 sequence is CVSRGGGRNIQYF. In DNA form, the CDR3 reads TGTGTCAGCAGGGGCGGGGGTAGGAACATTCAGTACTTC.

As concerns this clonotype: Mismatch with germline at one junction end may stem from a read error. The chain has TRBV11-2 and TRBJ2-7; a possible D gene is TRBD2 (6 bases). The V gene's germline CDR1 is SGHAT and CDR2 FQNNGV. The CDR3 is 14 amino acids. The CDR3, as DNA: TGTGCCAGCTGCTTAATTGCGGGGACCTACGAGCAGTACTTC. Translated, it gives CASCLIAGTYEQYF.

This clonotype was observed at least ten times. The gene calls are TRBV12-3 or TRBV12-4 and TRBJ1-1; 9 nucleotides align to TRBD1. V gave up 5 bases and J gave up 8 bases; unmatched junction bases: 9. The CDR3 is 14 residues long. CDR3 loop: CASSPSGQGLEAFF. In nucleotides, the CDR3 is TGTGCCAGCAGTCCATCGGGACAGGGTTTAGAAGCTTTCTTT.

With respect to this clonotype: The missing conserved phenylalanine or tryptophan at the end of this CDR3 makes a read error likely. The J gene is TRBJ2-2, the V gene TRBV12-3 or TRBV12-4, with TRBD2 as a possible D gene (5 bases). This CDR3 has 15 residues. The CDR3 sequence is CASSPQYGNAGELFL. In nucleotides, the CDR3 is TGTGCCAGCAGTCCCCAATATGGGAACGCCGGGGAACTGTTTCTT.

The CDR3 spells CGISADRDTEAFF. The DNA of the CDR3 is TGTGGCATCAGCGCGGACAGGGACACTGAAGCTTTCTTT. The chain uses TRBV11-1 and TRBJ1-1; TRBD1 agrees at 8 bases. Germline CDR1 reads SGHAT; CDR2 reads FQDESV (reference sequence). The CDR3 consists of 13 residues. Filled out from reference TRBV11-1 and TRBJ1-1, the complete variable domain reads EAEVAQSPRYKITEKSQAVAFWCDPISGHATLYWYRQILGQGPELLVQFQDESVVDDSQLPKDRFSAERLKGVDSTLKIQPAELGDSAMYLCGISADRDTEAFFGQGTRLTVV.

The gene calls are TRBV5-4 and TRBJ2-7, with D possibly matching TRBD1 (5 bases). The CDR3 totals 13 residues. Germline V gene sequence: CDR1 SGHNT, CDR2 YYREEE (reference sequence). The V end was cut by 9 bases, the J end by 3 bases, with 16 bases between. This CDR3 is CATSRVRDYEQYF. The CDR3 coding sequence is TGTGCCACTTCACGGGTCAGGGACTACGAGCAGTACTTC.

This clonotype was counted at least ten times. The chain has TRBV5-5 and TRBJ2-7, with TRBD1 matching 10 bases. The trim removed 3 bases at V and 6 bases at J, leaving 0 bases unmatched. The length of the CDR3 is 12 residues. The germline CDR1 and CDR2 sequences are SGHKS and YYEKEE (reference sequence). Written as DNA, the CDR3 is TGTGCCAGCAGCTGGGACAGGGGCGAGCAGTACTTC. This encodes CASSWDRGEQYF.

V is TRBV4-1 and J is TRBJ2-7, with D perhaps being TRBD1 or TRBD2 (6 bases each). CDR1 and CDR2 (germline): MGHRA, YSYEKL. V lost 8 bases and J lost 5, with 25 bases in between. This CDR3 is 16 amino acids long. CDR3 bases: TGCGCCAGCGGCGGGACACTAACGGGAGAGGGGGACGAGCAGTACTTC. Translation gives CASGGTLTGEGDEQYF.

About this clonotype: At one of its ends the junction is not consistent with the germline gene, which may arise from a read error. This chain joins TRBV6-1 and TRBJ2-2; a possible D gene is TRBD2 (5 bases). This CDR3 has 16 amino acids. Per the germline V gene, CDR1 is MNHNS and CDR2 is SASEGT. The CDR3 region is CASSEAPYGNTGELLF. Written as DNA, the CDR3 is TGTGCCAGCAGTGAAGCACCTTATGGTAACACCGGGGAGCTGCTTTTT.

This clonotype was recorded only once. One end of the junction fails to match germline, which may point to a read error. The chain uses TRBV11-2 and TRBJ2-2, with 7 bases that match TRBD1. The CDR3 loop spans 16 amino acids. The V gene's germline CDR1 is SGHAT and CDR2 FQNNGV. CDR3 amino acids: CASSLLGTGVVGDLFF. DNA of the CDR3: TGTGCCAGCAGTTTACTGGGCACAGGGGTTGTCGGGGACCTGTTTTTT. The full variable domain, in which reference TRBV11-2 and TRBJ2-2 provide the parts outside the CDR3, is EAGVAQSPRYKIIEKRQSVAFWCNPISGHATLYWYQQILGQGPKLLIQFQNNGVVDDSQLPKDRFSAERLKGVDSTLKIQPAKLEDSAVYLCASSLLGTGVVGDLFFGEGSRLTVL.

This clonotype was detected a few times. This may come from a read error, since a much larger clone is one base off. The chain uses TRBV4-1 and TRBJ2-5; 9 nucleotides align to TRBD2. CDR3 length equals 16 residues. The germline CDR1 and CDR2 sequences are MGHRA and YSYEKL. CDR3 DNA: TGCGCCAGCAGCCAAGGGAGCGGGAGGATGGAAGAGACCCATTACTTC. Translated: CASSQGSGRMEETHYF.